A selection of T cell receptor beta chains follows, all from one sample in a study of T cell responses to AZD1222 COVID-19 vaccine. Repertoires were generated with immunoSEQ multiplex PCR, while TCRdb's copy carries only in-frame clones and drops some. Of tens of thousands of clones in the sample, approximately 90% were seen once. Here the sequenced sample was peripheral blood, taken 28 days after the second AZD1222 dose. These receptor sequences come from an adult who received the AZD1222 COVID-19 vaccine. Both conserved end residues are trimmed from each CDR3. The order of the fields is clone size, V gene, CDR3 protein. The size field is filled for only some rows; it gives once, few, many or a size class.

NA TRBV15 ATSRVDNEQF
NA TRBV7-3 ASSFTGGSNNEQF
NA TRBV11-2 ASSLEASKYRSSYNSPLH
NA TRBV5-1 ASSFQSGGLNEQF
NA TRBV19 GSGTGAITGELF
once TRBV2 ASSPRDAGYT
few TRBV7-9 ASSPSHDYEQY
NA TRBV6-5 ASSSGGSNQPQH
NA TRBV30 ALMAPLDTEAF
NA TRBV27 ASSHRDSNQPQH
NA TRBV28 ASSFWGQGGNQPQH
NA TRBV7-9 ASSLGGNEKLF
NA TRBV20-1 SASGENYGYT
NA TRBV2 ASRTSHGYT
NA TRBV4-3 ASSQDMETQY
NA TRBV7-7 ASSSGTGMETQY
NA TRBV28 ASRPEANYGYT
NA TRBV19 ASSFGGRGAQY
once TRBV30 AYDLSGNTIY
NA TRBV7-2 ASSLAGSSYEQY
NA TRBV7-9 ASSPWTSVGGEQF
NA TRBV10-3 AISEPSPGLANTGELF
NA TRBV5-1 ASSRTSERSWSTDTQY
NA TRBV7-3 ASSPSPGTIYGYT
NA TRBV13 ASSALAEQQF
NA TRBV7-9 ASREATDTQY
NA TRBV28 ASRYRGRAYGYT
NA TRBV6-6 ASSPGRSRYEQY
NA TRBV7-6 ASTTGGSSGRIEQY
NA TRBV30 AWSSPGTVYNSPLH
NA TRBV6-5 ASRQGYEQY
NA TRBV30 AWAAPSTAFHNYGYT
NA TRBV9 ASSSGLAGVGWKDTQY
NA TRBV27 ASSLSRSYNEQF
NA TRBV30 AWSQGRNTEAF
few TRBV21-1 ANRGGTNNEQF
once TRBV19 ASSRGPWNYGYT
NA TRBV28 ASSPGAGTSIPLYNEQF
NA TRBV30 AWSGTSGSLTQY
NA TRBV7-9 ASSFSGLAAKNTGELF
NA TRBV28 ASTTASGANVLT
NA TRBV28 ASSSGEAGNQPQH
NA TRBV3-1/TRBV3-2 ASSPYRGRETEAF
NA TRBV5-5 ASSLGSGANVLT
NA TRBV13 ASSYRTSRDEQF
NA TRBV18 ASSTQGYEQY
NA TRBV9 ASSGTGTGLLKKLF
once TRBV5-1 ASSLAESAGAVEQY
NA TRBV5-1 ASSLDGNQPQH
NA TRBV28 ASNAGDTYEQY
NA TRBV7-2 ASSFSTGRDTQY
NA TRBV4-1 ASSQELSGRFYGYT
NA TRBV3-1/TRBV3-2 ASSQDGATSVEQF
NA TRBV18 ASSTYQGNEQF
NA TRBV19 ASSSFSYNEQF